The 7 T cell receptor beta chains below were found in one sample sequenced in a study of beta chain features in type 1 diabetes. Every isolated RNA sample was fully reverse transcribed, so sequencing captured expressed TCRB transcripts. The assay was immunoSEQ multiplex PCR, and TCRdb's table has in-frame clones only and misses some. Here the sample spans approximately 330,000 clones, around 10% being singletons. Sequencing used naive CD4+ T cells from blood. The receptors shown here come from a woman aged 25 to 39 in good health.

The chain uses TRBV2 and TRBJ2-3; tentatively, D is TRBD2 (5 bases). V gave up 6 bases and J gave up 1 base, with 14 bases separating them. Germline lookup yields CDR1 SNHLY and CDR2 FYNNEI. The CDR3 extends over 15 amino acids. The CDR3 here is CASRPRTLGTDTQYF. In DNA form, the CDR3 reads TGTGCCAGCAGACCCAGGACTTTGGGCACAGATACGCAGTATTTT. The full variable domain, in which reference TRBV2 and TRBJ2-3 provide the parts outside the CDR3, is EPEVTQTPSHQVTQMGQEVILRCVPISNHLYFYWYRQILGQKVEFLVSFYNNEISEKSEIFDDQFSVERPDGSNFTLKIRSTKLEDSAMYFCASRPRTLGTDTQYFGPGTRLTVL.

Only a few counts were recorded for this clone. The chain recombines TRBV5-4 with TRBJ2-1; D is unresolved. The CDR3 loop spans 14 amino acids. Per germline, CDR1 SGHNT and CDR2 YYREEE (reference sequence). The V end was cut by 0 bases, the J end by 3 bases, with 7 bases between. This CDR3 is CASSLVSDYNEQFF. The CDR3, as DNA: TGTGCCAGCAGCTTGGTATCAGACTACAATGAGCAGTTCTTC.

CDR3 protein: CASSSLRDREKHGELFF. In DNA form, the CDR3 reads TGTGCCAGCAGCTCCCTCCGGGACAGGGAAAAACACGGGGAGCTGTTTTTT. The chain employs TRBV7-6 and TRBJ2-2; 9 bases match TRBD1. V was clipped by 4 bases and J by 7 bases; unmatched bases: 13. The CDR3 is 17 residues long. CDR1 SGHVS and CDR2 FNYEAQ come from the germline V gene.

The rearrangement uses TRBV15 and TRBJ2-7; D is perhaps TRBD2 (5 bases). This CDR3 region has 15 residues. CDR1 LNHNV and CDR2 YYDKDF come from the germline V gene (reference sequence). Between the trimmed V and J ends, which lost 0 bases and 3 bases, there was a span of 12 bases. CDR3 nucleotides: TGTGCCACCAGCAGAGATCCGAACGGGAACTACGAGCAGTACTTC. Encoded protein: CATSRDPNGNYEQYF.

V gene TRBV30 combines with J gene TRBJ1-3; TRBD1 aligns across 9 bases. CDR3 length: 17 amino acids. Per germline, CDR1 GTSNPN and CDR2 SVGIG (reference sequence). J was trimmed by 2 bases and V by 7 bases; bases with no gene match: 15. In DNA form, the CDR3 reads TGTGCCTCCACCTCGGGACAGGGTAATATGGCTGGAAACACCATATATTTT. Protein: CASTSGQGNMAGNTIYF. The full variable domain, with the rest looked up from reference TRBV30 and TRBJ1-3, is SQTIHQWPATLVQPVGSPLSLECTVEGTSNPNLYWYRQAAGRGLQLLFYSVGIGQISSEVPQNLSASRPQDRQFILSSKKLLLSDSGFYLCASTSGQGNMAGNTIYFGEGSWLTVV.

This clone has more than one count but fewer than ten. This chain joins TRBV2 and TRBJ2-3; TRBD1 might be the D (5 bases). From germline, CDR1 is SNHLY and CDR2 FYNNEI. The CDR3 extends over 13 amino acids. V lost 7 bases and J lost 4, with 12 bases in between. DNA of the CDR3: TGTGCCAGCATGGTGCAGGGCCCAGATACGCAGTATTTT. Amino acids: CASMVQGPDTQYF.

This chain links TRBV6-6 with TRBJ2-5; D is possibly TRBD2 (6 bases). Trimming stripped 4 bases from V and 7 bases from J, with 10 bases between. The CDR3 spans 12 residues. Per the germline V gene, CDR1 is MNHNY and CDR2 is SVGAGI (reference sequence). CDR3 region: CASSFPEGTQYF. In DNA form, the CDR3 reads TGTGCCAGCAGTTTTCCGGAGGGGACCCAGTACTTC.